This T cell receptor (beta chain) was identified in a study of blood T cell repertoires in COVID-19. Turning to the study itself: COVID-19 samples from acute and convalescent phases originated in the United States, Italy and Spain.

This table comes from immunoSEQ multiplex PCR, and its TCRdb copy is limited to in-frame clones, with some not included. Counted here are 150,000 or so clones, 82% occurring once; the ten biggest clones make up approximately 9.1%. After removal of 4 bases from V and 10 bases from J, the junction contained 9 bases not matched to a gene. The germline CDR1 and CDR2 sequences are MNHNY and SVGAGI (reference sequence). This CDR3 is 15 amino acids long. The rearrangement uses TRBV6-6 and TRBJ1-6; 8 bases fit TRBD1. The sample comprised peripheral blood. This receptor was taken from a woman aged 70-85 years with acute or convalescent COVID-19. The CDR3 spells CASSSPTGEKSPLHF. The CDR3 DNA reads TGTGCCAGCAGTTCACCGACAGGGGAAAAGTCACCCCTCCACTTT.